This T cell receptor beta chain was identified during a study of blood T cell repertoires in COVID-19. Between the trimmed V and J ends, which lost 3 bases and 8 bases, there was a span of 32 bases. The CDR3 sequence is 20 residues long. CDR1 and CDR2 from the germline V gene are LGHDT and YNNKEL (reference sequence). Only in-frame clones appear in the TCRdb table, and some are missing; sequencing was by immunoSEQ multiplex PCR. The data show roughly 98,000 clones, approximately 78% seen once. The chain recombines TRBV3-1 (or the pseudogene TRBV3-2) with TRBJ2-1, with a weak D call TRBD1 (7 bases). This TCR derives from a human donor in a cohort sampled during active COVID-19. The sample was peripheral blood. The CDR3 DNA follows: TGTGCCAGCAGCCAGATTGACGGGCCCGGGACTCATACTAGGGGGCATGAGCAGTTCTTC. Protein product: CASSQIDGPGTHTRGHEQFF.